The entry below gives a single T cell receptor beta chain sequence along with its context. Its specificity is unknown. The data derive from a study of shared clonotypes between healthy human individuals. TCRdb's copy holds only in-frame clones and misses some; the assay was immunoSEQ multiplex PCR. The sample records about 1.5 million clones, 98% being singletons. The CDR3 covers 15 residues. The germline V gene encodes CDR1 MNHEY and CDR2 SMNVEV (reference sequence). V was pared by 3 bases and J by 3 bases, with 8 bases of the junction left unmatched. Study-level points and caveats: When naive CD4 clonotypes were compared across a handful of donors, around 5% were shared.

The source of this sequence is a man aged 25 to 40 in good health. The rearrangement links TRBV27 to TRBJ2-7; 7 nucleotides match TRBD1. What was sequenced was naive CD4+ T cells sorted from blood. Subset here: CD45RA+ positively selected. The CDR3 DNA follows: TGTGCCAGCAGTTTTTTGGGACAGAAATTCTACGAGCAGTACTTC. Its protein product is CASSFLGQKFYEQYF.